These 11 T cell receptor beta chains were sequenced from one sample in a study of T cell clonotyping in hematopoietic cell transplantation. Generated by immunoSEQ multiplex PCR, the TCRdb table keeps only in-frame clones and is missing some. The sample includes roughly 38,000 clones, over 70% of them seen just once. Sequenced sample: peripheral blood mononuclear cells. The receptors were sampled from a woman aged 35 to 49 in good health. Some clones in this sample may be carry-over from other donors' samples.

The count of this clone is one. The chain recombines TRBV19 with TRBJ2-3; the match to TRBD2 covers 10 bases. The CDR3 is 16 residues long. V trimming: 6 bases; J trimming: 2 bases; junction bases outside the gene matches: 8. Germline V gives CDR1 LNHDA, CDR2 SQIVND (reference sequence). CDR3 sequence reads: CASSQSSGSPTDTQYF. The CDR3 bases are TGTGCCAGTAGCCAATCTAGCGGGAGCCCCACAGATACGCAGTATTTT.

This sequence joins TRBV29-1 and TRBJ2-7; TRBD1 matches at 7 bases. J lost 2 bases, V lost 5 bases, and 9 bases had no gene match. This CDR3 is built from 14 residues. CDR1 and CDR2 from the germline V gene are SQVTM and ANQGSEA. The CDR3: CSVWWTGITYEQYF. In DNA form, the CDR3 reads TGCAGCGTTTGGTGGACAGGAATCACCTACGAGCAGTACTTC.

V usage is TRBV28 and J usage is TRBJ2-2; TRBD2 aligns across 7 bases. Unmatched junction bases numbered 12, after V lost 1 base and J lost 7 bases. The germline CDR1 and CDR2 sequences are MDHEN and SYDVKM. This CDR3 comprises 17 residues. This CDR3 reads CASSLSLGGVRSGELFF. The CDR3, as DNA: TGTGCCAGCAGTTTATCTTTGGGGGGGGTGAGGAGCGGGGAGCTGTTTTTT. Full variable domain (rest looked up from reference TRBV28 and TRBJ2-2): DVKVTQSSRYLVKRTGEKVFLECVQDMDHENMFWYRQDPGLGLRLIYFSYDVKMKEKGDIPEGYSVSREKKERFSLILESASTNQTSMYLCASSLSLGGVRSGELFFGEGSRLTVL.

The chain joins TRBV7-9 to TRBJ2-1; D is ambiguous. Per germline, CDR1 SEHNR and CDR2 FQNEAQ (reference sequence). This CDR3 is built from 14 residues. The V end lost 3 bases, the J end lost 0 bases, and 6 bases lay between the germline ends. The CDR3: CASSFTDSYNEQFF. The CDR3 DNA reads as TGTGCCAGCAGCTTTACGGACTCCTACAATGAGCAGTTCTTC. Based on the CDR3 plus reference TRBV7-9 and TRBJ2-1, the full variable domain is DTGVSQNPRHKITKRGQNVTFRCDPISEHNRLYWYRQTLGQGPEFLTYFQNEAQLEKSRLLSDRFSAERPKGSFSTLEIQRTEQGDSAMYLCASSFTDSYNEQFFGPGTRLTVL.

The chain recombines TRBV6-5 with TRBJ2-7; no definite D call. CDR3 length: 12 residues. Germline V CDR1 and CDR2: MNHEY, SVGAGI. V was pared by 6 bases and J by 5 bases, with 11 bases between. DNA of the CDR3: TGTGCCAGCAGCCAGATCCCTCACGAGCAGTACTTC. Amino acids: CASSQIPHEQYF.

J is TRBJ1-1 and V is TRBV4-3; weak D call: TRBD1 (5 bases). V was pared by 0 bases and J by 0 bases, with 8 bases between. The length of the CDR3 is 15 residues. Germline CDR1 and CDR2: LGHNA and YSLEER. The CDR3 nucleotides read TGCGCCAGCAGCCAAGACAGGGCTCTGAACACTGAAGCTTTCTTT. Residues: CASSQDRALNTEAFF.

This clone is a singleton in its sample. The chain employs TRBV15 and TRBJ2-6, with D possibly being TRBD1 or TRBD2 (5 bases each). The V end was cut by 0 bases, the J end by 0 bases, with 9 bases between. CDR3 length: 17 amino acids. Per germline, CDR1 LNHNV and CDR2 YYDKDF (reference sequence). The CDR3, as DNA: TGTGCCACCAGCAGAGAGGGGGAAGGCTCTGGGGCCAACGTCCTGACTTTC. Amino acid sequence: CATSREGEGSGANVLTF.

CDR3 DNA sequence: TGTGCCAGCGGTCAAGGGACAAACACAGATACGCAGTATTTT. This codes for CASGQGTNTDTQYF. The V and J genes are TRBV2 and TRBJ2-3, with a possible D match to TRBD1 (6 bases). Germline-derived CDR1 and CDR2 are SNHLY and FYNNEI. The CDR3 extends over 14 amino acids. Trimming took 8 bases from V and 2 from J, leaving 14 bases between them.

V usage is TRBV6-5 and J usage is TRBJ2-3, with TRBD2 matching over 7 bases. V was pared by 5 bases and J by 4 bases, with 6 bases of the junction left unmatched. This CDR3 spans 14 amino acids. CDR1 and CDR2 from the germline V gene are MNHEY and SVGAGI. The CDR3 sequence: CASSPSGASDTQYF. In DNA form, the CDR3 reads TGTGCCAGCAGTCCTAGCGGTGCCTCAGATACGCAGTATTTT.

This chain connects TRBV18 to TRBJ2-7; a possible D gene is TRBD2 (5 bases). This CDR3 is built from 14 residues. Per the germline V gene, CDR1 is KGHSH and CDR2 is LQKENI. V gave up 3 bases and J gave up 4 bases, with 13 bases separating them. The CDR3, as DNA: TGTGCCAGCTCACCGGTATTACGGGGATACGAGCAGTACTTC. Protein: CASSPVLRGYEQYF.

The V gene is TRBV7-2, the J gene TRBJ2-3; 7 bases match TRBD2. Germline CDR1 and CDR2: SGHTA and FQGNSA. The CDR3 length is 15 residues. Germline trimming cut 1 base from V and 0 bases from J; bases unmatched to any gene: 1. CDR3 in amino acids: CASSLGSGSTDTQYF. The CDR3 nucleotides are TGTGCCAGCAGCTTAGGTAGCGGGAGCACAGATACGCAGTATTTT.